The T cell receptor (beta chain) described here comes from a study of cytomegalovirus exposure and HLA in healthy donors. General observations from the study: Overall, some 160 TCR beta chains were annotated as cytomegalovirus-associated. In a later analysis, TCR beta V- and J-gene trimming was associated with a missense DCLRE1C variant.

Worth noting for this clone: Its antigen is unidentified.

Trimming took off 4 bases at V and 6 bases at J, with 12 bases between the two ends. CDR3 size: 13 residues. Germline CDR1 and CDR2: MNHEY and SMNVEV (reference sequence). 60 Vbeta and 13 Jbeta primers were used in PCR. Sequencing used immunoSEQ multiplex PCR; TCRdb keeps in-frame clones, though not all of them. With 150,000 to 200,000 clones in the sample, the ten largest clones hold approximately 2%. The rearrangement joins TRBV27 to TRBJ1-1, with a possible D match to TRBD1 (6 bases). The sequenced sample consisted of PBMCs. The TCR originated in a man aged 30 to 39 in good health and CMV-seronegative. For the CDR3, the DNA is TGTGCCAGCAGTTACCGGGACATCTCTGAAGCTTTCTTT. This codes for CASSYRDISEAFF.